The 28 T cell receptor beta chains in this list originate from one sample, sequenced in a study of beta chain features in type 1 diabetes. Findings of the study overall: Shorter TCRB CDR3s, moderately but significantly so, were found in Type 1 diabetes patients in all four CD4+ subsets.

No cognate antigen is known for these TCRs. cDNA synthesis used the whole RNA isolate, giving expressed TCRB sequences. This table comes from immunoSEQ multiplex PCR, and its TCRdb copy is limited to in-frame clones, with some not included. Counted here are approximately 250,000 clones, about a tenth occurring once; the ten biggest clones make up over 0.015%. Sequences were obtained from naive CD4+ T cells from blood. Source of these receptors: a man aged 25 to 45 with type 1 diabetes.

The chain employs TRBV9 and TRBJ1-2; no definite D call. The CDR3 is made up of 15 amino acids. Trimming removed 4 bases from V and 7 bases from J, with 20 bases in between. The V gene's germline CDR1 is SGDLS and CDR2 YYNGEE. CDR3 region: CASSLADLLGGGYTF. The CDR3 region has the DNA TGTGCCAGCAGCCTCGCGGACCTCCTGGGAGGTGGCTACACCTTC. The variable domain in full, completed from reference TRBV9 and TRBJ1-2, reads DSGVTQTPKHLITATGQRVTLRCSPRSGDLSVYWYQQSLDQGLQFLIQYYNGEERAKGNILERFSAQQFPDLHSELNLSSLELGDSALYFCASSLADLLGGGYTFGSGTRLTVV.

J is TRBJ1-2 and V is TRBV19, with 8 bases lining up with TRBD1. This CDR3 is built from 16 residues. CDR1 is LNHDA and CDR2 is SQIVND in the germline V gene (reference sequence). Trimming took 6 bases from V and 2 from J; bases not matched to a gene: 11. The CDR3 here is CASSLINDRGNYGYTF. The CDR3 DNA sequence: TGTGCCAGTAGCCTAATAAACGACAGGGGCAACTATGGCTACACCTTC.

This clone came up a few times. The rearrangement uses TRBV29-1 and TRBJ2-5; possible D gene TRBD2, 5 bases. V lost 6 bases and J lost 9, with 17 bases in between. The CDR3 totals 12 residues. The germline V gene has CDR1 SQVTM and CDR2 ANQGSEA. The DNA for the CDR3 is TGCAGCGTGGATCATGGGGTGGAGGCCCAGTACTTC. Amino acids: CSVDHGVEAQYF.

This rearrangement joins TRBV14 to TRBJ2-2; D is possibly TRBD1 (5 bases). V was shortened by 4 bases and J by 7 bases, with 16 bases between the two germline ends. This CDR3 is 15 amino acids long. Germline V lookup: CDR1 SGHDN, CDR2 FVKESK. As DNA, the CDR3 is TGTGCCAGCAGCCGGTTTCGGACACCGGACGGGGAGCTGTTTTTT. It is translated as CASSRFRTPDGELFF.

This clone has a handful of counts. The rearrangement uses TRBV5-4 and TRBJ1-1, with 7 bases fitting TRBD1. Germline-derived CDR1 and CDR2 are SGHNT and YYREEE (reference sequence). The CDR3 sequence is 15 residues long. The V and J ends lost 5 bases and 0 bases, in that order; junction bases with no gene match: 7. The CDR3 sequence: CASSRRDSMNTEAFF. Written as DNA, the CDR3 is TGTGCCAGCAGTCGGCGGGACAGCATGAACACTGAAGCTTTCTTT.

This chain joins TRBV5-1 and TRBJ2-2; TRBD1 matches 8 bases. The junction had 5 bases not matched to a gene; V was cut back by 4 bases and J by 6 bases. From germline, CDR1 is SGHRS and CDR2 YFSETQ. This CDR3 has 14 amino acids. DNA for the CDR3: TGCGCCAGCAGCCCCGGACAGGGCTCCGGGGAGCTGTTTTTT. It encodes CASSPGQGSGELFF.

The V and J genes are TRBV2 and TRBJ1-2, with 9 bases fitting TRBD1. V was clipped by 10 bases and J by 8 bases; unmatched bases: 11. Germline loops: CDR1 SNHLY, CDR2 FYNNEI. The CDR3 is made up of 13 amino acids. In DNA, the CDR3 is TGTGCCACGAGAGACAGGGGGGTGAGAGGCTACACCTTC. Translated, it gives CATRDRGVRGYTF.

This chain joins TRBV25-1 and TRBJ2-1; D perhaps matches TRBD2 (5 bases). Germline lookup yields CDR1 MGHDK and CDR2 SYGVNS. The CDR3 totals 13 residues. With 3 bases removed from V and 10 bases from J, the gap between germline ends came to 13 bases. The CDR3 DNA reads TGTGCCAGCAGTGATCCGGGAACAAGAGAGCAGTTCTTC. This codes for CASSDPGTREQFF.

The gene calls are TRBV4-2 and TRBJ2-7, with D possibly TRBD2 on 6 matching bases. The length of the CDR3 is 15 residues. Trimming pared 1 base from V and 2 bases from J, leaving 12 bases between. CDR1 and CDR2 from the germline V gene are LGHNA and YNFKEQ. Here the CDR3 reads CASSQASTRTYEQYF. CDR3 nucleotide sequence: TGTGCCAGCAGCCAAGCTTCGACTAGAACCTACGAGCAGTACTTC.

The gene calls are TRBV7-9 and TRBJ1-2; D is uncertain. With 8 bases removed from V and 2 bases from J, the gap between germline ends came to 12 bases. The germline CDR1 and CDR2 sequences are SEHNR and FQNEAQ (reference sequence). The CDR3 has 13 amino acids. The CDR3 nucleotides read TGTGCCAGCCGACAAGGGAGGAACTATGGCTACACCTTC. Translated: CASRQGRNYGYTF.

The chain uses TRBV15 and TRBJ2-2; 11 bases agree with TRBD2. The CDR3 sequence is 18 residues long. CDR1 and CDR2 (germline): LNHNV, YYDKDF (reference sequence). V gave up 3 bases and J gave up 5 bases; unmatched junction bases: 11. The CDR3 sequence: CATSRGSGGAYGTGELFF. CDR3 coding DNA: TGTGCCACCAGCAGGGGTAGCGGGGGGGCCTATGGTACCGGGGAGCTGTTTTTT.

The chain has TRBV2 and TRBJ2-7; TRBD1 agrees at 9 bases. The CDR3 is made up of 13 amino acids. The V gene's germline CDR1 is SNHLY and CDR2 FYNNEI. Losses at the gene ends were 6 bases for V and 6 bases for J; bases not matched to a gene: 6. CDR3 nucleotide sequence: TGTGCCAGCAGGGGACAGGGTGAACGCGAGCAGTACTTC. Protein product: CASRGQGEREQYF.

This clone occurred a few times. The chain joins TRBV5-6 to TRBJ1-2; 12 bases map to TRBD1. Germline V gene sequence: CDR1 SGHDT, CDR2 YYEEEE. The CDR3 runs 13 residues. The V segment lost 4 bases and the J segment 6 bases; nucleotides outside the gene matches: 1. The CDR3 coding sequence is TGTGCCAGCAGCAGGGACAGGGGGCATGGCTACACCTTC. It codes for CASSRDRGHGYTF.

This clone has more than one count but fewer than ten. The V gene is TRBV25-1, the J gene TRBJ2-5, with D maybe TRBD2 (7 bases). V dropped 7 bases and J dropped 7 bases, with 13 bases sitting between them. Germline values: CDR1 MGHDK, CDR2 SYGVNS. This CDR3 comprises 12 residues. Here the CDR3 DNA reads TGTGCCAGCAAAGGGGGGGCAGGGACCCAGTACTTC. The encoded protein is CASKGGAGTQYF.

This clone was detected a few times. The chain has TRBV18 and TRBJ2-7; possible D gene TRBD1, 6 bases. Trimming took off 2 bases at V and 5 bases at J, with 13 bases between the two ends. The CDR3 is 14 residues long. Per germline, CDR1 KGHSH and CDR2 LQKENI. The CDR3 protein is CASSPGQGKNEQYF. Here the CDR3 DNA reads TGTGCCAGCTCACCAGGGCAGGGGAAAAACGAGCAGTACTTC.

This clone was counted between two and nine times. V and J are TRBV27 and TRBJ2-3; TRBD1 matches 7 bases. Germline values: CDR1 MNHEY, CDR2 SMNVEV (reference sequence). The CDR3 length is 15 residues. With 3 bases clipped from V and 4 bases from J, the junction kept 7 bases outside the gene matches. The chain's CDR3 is CASSLTGLSADTQYF. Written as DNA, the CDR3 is TGTGCCAGCAGTTTGACAGGGCTGAGCGCAGATACGCAGTATTTT.

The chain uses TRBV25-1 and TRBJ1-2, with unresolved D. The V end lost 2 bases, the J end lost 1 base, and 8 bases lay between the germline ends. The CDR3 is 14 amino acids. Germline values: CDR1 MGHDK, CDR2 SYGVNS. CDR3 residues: CASSEHGSNYGYTF. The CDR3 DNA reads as TGTGCCAGCAGTGAACATGGCAGTAACTATGGCTACACCTTC.

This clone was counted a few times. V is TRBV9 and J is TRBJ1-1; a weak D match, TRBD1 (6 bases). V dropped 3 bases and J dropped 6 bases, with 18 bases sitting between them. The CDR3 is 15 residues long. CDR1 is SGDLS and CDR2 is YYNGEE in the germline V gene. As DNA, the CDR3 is TGTGCCAGCAGCGCCGACAGGATTCTCAACGCTGAAGCTTTCTTT. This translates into CASSADRILNAEAFF.

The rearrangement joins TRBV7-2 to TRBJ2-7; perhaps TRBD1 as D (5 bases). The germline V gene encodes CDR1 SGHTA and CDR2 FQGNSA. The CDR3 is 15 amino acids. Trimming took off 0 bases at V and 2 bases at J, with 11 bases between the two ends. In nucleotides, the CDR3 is TGTGCCAGCAGCTTAGCTGGGGCCGTGACCTACGAGCAGTACTTC. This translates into CASSLAGAVTYEQYF.

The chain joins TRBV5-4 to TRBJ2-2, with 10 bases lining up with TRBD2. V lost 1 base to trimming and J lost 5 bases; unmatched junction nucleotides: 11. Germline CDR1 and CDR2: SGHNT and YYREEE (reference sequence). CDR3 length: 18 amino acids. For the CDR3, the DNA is TGTGCCAGCAGCTTGATTCTAGCGGGGGCCCCTCGAACCGGGGAGCTGTTTTTT. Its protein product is CASSLILAGAPRTGELFF. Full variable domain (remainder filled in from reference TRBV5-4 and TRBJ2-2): ETGVTQSPTHLIKTRGQQVTLRCSSQSGHNTVSWYQQALGQGPQFIFQYYREEENGRGNFPPRFSGLQFPNYSSELNVNALELDDSALYLCASSLILAGAPRTGELFFGEGSRLTVL.

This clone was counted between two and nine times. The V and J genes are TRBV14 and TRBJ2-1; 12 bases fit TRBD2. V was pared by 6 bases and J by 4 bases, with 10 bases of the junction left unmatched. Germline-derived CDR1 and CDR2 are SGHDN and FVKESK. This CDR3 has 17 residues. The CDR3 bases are TGTGCCAGCAGACGGACAGGACTAGCGGGGTCTTACAATGAGCAGTTCTTC. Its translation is CASRRTGLAGSYNEQFF.

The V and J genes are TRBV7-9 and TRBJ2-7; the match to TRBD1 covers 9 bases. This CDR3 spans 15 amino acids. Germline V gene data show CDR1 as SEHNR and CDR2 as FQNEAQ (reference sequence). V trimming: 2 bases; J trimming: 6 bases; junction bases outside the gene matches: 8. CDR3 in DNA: TGTGCCAGCAGCTTAACAGGGACAGGGCTTCGCGAGCAGTACTTC. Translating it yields CASSLTGTGLREQYF.

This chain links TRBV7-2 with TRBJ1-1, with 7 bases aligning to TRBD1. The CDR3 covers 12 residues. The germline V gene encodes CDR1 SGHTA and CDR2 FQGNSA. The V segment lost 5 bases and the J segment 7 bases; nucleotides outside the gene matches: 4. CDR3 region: CASSDGTDEAFF. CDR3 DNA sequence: TGTGCCAGCAGCGACGGGACAGATGAAGCTTTCTTT.

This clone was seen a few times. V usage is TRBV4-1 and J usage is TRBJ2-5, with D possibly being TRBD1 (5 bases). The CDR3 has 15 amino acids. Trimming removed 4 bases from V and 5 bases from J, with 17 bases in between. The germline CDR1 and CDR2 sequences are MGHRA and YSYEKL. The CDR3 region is CASSPRRLPGETQYF. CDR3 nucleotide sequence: TGCGCCAGCAGCCCCCGAAGGCTTCCAGGGGAGACCCAGTACTTC.

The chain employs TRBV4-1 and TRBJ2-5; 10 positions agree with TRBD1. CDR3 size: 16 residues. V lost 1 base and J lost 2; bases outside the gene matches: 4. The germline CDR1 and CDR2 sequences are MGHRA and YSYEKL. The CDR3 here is CASSQVTGQGQETQYF. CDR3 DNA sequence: TGCGCCAGCAGCCAAGTTACGGGACAGGGGCAAGAGACCCAGTACTTC.

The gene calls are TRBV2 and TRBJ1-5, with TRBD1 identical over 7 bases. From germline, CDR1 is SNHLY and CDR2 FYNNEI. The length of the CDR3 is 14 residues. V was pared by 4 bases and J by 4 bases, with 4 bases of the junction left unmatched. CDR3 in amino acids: CASSVTGRNQPQHF. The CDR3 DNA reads TGTGCCAGCAGTGTGACAGGGAGAAATCAGCCCCAGCATTTT.

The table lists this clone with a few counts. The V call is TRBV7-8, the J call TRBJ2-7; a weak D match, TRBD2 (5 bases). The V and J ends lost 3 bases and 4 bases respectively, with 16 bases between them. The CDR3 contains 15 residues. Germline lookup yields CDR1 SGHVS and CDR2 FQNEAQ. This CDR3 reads CASSLLGRTGYEQYF. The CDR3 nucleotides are TGTGCCAGCAGCTTGCTGGGAAGGACGGGGTACGAGCAGTACTTC.

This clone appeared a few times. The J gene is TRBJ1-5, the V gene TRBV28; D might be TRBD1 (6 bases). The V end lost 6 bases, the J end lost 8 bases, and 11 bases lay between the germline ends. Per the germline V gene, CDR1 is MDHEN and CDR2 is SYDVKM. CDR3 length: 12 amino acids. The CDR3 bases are TGTGCCAGCAGGGGGGGGCTTGAGCCCCAGCATTTT. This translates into CASRGGLEPQHF.